This T cell receptor (beta chain) was sequenced during a study of blood T cell repertoires in COVID-19. Across the study: Acute-phase and convalescent COVID-19 samples originated in the United States, Italy and Spain. The analysed material was cDNA or gDNA that came from T cells, B-cell-depleted T cells, or PBMCs.

This table comes from immunoSEQ multiplex PCR, and its TCRdb copy is limited to in-frame clones, with some not included. The sample comprises fewer than 250,000 clones, roughly 84% of which are singletons, and roughly a tenth rests with the top ten. V trimming: 4 bases; J trimming: 5 bases; junction bases outside the gene matches: 6. Germline V gene data show CDR1 as LGHNA and CDR2 as YSLEER. The CDR3 consists of 16 residues. The source of this sequence is an elderly woman with COVID-19, enrolled during active disease. The rearrangement links TRBV4-3 to TRBJ2-2; 11 bases map to TRBD1. Material for sequencing was peripheral blood. The CDR3 DNA follows: TGCGCCAGCAGCCCACGGACAGGGGGCGATACCGGGGAGCTGTTTTTT. It yields the protein CASSPRTGGDTGELFF.